These 27 T cell receptor beta chains originate from one sample sequenced in a study of Graves' ophthalmopathy and Graves' hyperthyroidism. The study amplified TCR beta CDR3 regions using RNA transcripts. An initial RT-PCR round employing HTBI primers preceded a second-round multiplex PCR. Each CDR3 protein gets one entry after TCRdb re-called the multiplex PCR reads with MiXCR. In the table there are about 410,000 distinct CDR3 sequences, approximately 16% of which are singletons. The sequenced sample was peripheral blood. These TCRs come from a woman aged 18-30 years with Graves' ophthalmopathy.

In its sample, this clonotype was seen many times. This chain joins TRBV6-2 or TRBV6-3 and TRBJ2-5; weak D call: TRBD2 (6 bases). In germline, CDR1 is MNHEY, CDR2 SVGEGT. This CDR3 has 16 amino acids. V gave up 2 bases and J gave up 2 bases, with 15 bases separating them. This CDR3 reads CASSYLAGNLQETQYF. The CDR3 DNA reads TGTGCCAGCAGTTACCTGGCGGGAAATCTACAAGAGACCCAGTACTTC.

V gene TRBV7-9 combines with J gene TRBJ1-2; 7 nucleotides line up with TRBD1. Per the germline V gene, CDR1 is SEHNR and CDR2 is FQNEAQ (reference sequence). The J segment lost 6 bases and the V segment lost 5 bases, leaving 9 bases of the junction unmatched. CDR3 length equals 14 residues. As DNA, the CDR3 is TGTGCCAGCAGCCCGAGTGAGGGGGCGCATGGCTACACCTTC. It yields the protein CASSPSEGAHGYTF.

This clonotype was picked up many times. This chain links TRBV5-1 with TRBJ1-1; D is uncertain. Trimming pared 0 bases from V and 5 bases from J, leaving 8 bases between. The CDR3 runs 13 residues. Looked up from germline, CDR1 is SGHRS and CDR2 is YFSETQ. The chain's CDR3 is CASSLDPGTEAFF. Written as DNA, the CDR3 is TGCGCCAGCAGCTTGGACCCCGGGACTGAAGCTTTCTTT. Looking up the rest from reference TRBV5-1 and TRBJ1-1 gives the full variable domain: KAGVTQTPRYLIKTRGQQVTLSCSPISGHRSVSWYQQTPGQGLQFLFEYFSETQRNKGNFPGRFSGRQFSNSRSEMNVSTLELGDSALYLCASSLDPGTEAFFGQGTRLTVV.

This clonotype has ten or more counts. The chain uses TRBV12-3 or TRBV12-4 and TRBJ1-1; maybe TRBD1 (6 bases). CDR3 length: 14 residues. Trimming took 2 bases from V and 5 from J, leaving 12 bases between them. CDR3 nucleotide sequence: TGTGCCAGCAGTTTAAGGGGGGCACCTACTGAAGCTTTCTTT. The encoded protein is CASSLRGAPTEAFF.

This chain connects TRBV24-1 to TRBJ1-5; D possibly corresponds to TRBD1 (5 bases). The germline CDR1 and CDR2 sequences are KGHDR and SFDVKD. CDR3 length: 13 amino acids. The germline V and J ends were trimmed by 2 bases and 7 bases, with 8 bases remaining between them. DNA for the CDR3: TGTGCCACCAGTGATTCGGGGGGACAGCCCCAGCATTTT. Amino acid sequence: CATSDSGGQPQHF.

Ten or more counts support this clonotype. The chain recombines TRBV12-3 or TRBV12-4 with TRBJ1-3; D gene ambiguous. Deletions cut 4 bases from V and 9 bases from J, with 7 bases between. CDR3 size: 11 residues. For the CDR3, the DNA is TGTGCCAGCAGTTCCGGACGCACCATATATTTT. This codes for CASSSGRTIYF.

This clonotype appeared many times. This chain joins TRBV5-1 and TRBJ1-1, with 8 bases identical to TRBD1. Losses at the gene ends were 4 bases for V and 3 bases for J; bases not matched to a gene: 5. The CDR3 sequence is 14 residues long. From germline, CDR1 is SGHRS and CDR2 YFSETQ. DNA of the CDR3: TGCGCCAGCAGCCCCAGGGGGCTCGACACTGAAGCTTTCTTT. Translating it yields CASSPRGLDTEAFF.

This clonotype was recorded at least ten times. The gene calls are TRBV6-5 and TRBJ2-7; tentatively, D is TRBD1 or TRBD2 (6 bases each). Trimming took off 6 bases at V and 2 bases at J, with 11 bases between the two ends. Germline V gives CDR1 MNHEY, CDR2 SVGAGI. This CDR3 is built from 13 residues. The CDR3 sequence: CASRRDTAYEQYF. CDR3 nucleotide sequence: TGTGCCAGCAGGCGGGACACCGCCTACGAGCAGTACTTC.

In this sample, this clonotype turned up many times. V is TRBV7-8 and J is TRBJ1-1, with D perhaps TRBD1 (5 bases). Germline CDR1 and CDR2: SGHVS and FQNEAQ. V was trimmed by 5 bases and J by 1 base, leaving 14 bases between them. The CDR3 contains 15 residues. CDR3 DNA: TGTGCCAGCAGCGTTTTGGAGGGACCGAACACTGAAGCTTTCTTT. As protein: CASSVLEGPNTEAFF.

This clonotype was detected ten times or more. For the CDR3, the DNA is TGTGCCAGCAGCCGGCCGACTAGCGGGTACTCGTCCTACGAGCAGTACTTC. As protein: CASSRPTSGYSSYEQYF. The J gene is TRBJ2-7, the V gene TRBV28; 10 positions match TRBD2. From germline, CDR1 is MDHEN and CDR2 SYDVKM. This CDR3 has 17 amino acids. Trimming removed 6 bases from V and 1 base from J; junction bases left unmatched: 12.

The J gene is TRBJ2-7, the V gene TRBV7-3, with a weak D call TRBD2 (5 bases). The germline V and J ends were trimmed by 2 bases and 6 bases, with 11 bases remaining between them. The CDR3 runs to 13 residues. Germline-derived CDR1 and CDR2 are SGHTA and FQGTGA. The CDR3 DNA reads as TGTGCCAGCAGCTTAGATCGCAGCGGCGAGCAGTACTTC. Protein sequence: CASSLDRSGEQYF.

The chain employs TRBV7-8 and TRBJ1-2, with a tentative D call TRBD1 (5 bases). CDR3 length: 17 residues. Germline loops: CDR1 SGHVS, CDR2 FQNEAQ. Trimming removed 5 bases at V and 8 bases at J, with 27 bases between. The CDR3 region is CASSATGGGSRSGGYTF. Written as DNA, the CDR3 is TGTGCCAGCAGCGCTACGGGTGGGGGAAGTAGGTCAGGAGGCTACACCTTC.

This clonotype was counted at least ten times. The rearrangement links TRBV28 to TRBJ2-7; 12 bases are shared with TRBD2. This CDR3 has 15 residues. Per the germline V gene, CDR1 is MDHEN and CDR2 is SYDVKM. V was pared by 5 bases and J by 5 bases, with 7 bases of the junction left unmatched. The CDR3 sequence is CASSPSGRAGNEQYF. In nucleotides, the CDR3 is TGTGCCAGCAGTCCTAGCGGGAGGGCCGGTAACGAGCAGTACTTC.

The sample holds many counts of this clonotype. This rearrangement joins TRBV10-1 to TRBJ2-2; weak D call: TRBD2 (6 bases). The CDR3 is 13 amino acids. Germline-derived CDR1 and CDR2 are WNHNN and SYGVQD (reference sequence). Trimming left V 7 bases short and J 6 bases short, with 12 bases between. This CDR3 is CASKSGGPGELFF. CDR3 DNA sequence: TGCGCCAGCAAAAGCGGAGGGCCCGGGGAGCTGTTTTTT.

This clonotype has ten or more counts. The chain couples TRBV19 to TRBJ2-7; D is perhaps TRBD1 or TRBD2 (5 bases each). The germline V gene has CDR1 LNHDA and CDR2 SQIVND (reference sequence). V gave up 7 bases and J gave up 0 bases, with 13 bases separating them. The CDR3 sequence is 14 residues long. In nucleotides, the CDR3 is TGTGCCAGTATAGCGAGGGACGACTCCTACGAGCAGTACTTC. It specifies CASIARDDSYEQYF.

Only a few counts were recorded for this clonotype. V usage is TRBV6-1 and J usage is TRBJ1-2; no clear D gene. The CDR3 is 12 amino acids. Per the germline V gene, CDR1 is MNHNS and CDR2 is SASEGT. V was clipped by 5 bases and J by 3 bases, with 7 bases between them. CDR3 sequence (DNA): TGTGCCAGCAGTAAGGAGCACTATGGCTACACCTTC. It translates to CASSKEHYGYTF.

The V call is TRBV14, the J call TRBJ2-7, with TRBD2 matching 11 bases. Unmatched junction bases numbered 5, after V lost 4 bases and J lost 3 bases. This CDR3 contains 15 residues. CDR1 is SGHDN and CDR2 is FVKESK in the germline V gene. The CDR3, as DNA: TGTGCCAGCAGCCCAACTAGCGGGAGTTTCTACGAGCAGTACTTC. Its protein product is CASSPTSGSFYEQYF.

The sample holds many counts of this clonotype. The gene calls are TRBV20-1 and TRBJ2-4; the D gene is possibly TRBD1 (6 bases). The CDR3 contains 15 residues. Germline CDR1 and CDR2: DFQATT and SNEGSKA (reference sequence). V was pared by 2 bases and J by 15 bases, with 26 bases between. The CDR3 sequence is CSARLVTGPGSTPYF. The CDR3 DNA reads as TGCAGTGCTAGACTGGTAACAGGGCCAGGGTCAACACCGTACTTC.

This clonotype was detected ten times or more. J is TRBJ1-2 and V is TRBV7-2; maybe TRBD1 (5 bases). The CDR3 length is 13 residues. The V end lost 2 bases, the J end lost 8 bases, and 12 bases lay between the germline ends. Germline V CDR1 and CDR2: SGHTA, FQGNSA. The CDR3 reads CASSLTPNRGYTF. CDR3 nucleotides: TGTGCCAGCAGCTTAACGCCAAACAGGGGCTACACCTTC.

This clonotype was counted once. The chain carries TRBV19 and TRBJ1-5, with D perhaps matching TRBD1 (5 bases). The V gene lost 6 bases and the J gene lost 9 bases, with 21 bases spanning the gap. This CDR3 has 15 amino acids. Germline values: CDR1 LNHDA, CDR2 SQIVND (reference sequence). Here the CDR3 reads CASRVGPLVSGPQHF. The CDR3 DNA follows: TGTGCCAGTAGGGTGGGACCGCTCGTATCTGGGCCCCAGCATTTT.

In this sample, this clonotype turned up many times. At one end the junction does not follow the germline gene, possibly because of a read error. V gene TRBV20-1 combines with J gene TRBJ1-1, with D tentatively TRBD1 (6 bases). The germline V gene has CDR1 DFQATT and CDR2 SNEGSKA (reference sequence). This CDR3 comprises 12 residues. The CDR3 is CSARRGNTGAFF. CDR3 nucleotide sequence: TGCAGTGCTAGAAGGGGGAACACTGGAGCTTTCTTT.

The chain is built from TRBV20-1 and TRBJ1-2, with a tentative D call TRBD1 (5 bases). Germline values: CDR1 DFQATT, CDR2 SNEGSKA (reference sequence). With 6 bases removed from V and 3 bases from J, the gap between germline ends came to 14 bases. The CDR3 spans 13 residues. The CDR3 is CSAREGAYYGYTF. For the CDR3, the DNA is TGCAGTGCCCGAGAAGGGGCCTACTATGGCTACACCTTC.

The chain uses TRBV6-1 and TRBJ2-7, with 7 positions matching TRBD2. Losses at the gene ends were 2 bases for V and 0 bases for J; bases not matched to a gene: 4. Germline V gene lookup returns CDR1 MNHNS and CDR2 SASEGT. The CDR3 extends over 15 amino acids. CDR3 in DNA: TGTGCCAGCAGTGAATCGGCGGGAGCCTCCTACGAGCAGTACTTC. Translated: CASSESAGASYEQYF.

This clonotype was counted at least ten times. The chain has TRBV20-1 and TRBJ1-5, with a tentative D call TRBD1 (5 bases). The V gene's germline CDR1 is DFQATT and CDR2 SNEGSKA (reference sequence). The CDR3 is 15 residues long. Trimming stripped 0 bases from V and 9 bases from J, with 18 bases between. The chain's CDR3 is CSARDRRGDSRPQHF. The CDR3 DNA sequence: TGCAGTGCTAGAGATCGTAGGGGCGACTCTCGGCCCCAGCATTTT.

The chain has TRBV4-1 and TRBJ1-5, with 7 bases matching TRBD1. J lost 0 bases, V lost 3 bases, and 8 bases had no gene match. Germline lookup yields CDR1 MGHRA and CDR2 YSYEKL. The CDR3 has 17 residues. The chain's CDR3 is CASSQTGKGNSNQPQHF. The CDR3 DNA follows: TGCGCCAGCAGCCAGACAGGGAAGGGAAATAGCAATCAGCCCCAGCATTTT.

The chain uses TRBV11-2 and TRBJ1-1; TRBD1 matches 7 bases. V lost 4 bases to trimming and J lost 4 bases; unmatched junction nucleotides: 12. The CDR3 has 16 residues. Germline V gene sequence: CDR1 SGHAT, CDR2 FQNNGV. For the CDR3, the DNA is TGTGCCAGCAGCTCACGGAGACAGGGATTGGGCACTGAAGCTTTCTTT. Its protein product is CASSSRRQGLGTEAFF.

This clonotype appeared many times. This chain links TRBV9 with TRBJ1-1; perhaps TRBD1 as D (6 bases). The CDR3 sequence is 14 residues long. Trimming took 4 bases from V and 3 from J, leaving 13 bases between them. CDR1 and CDR2 from the germline V gene are SGDLS and YYNGEE. The chain's CDR3 is CASSIRPGDTEAFF. Written as DNA, the CDR3 is TGTGCCAGCAGCATTCGACCAGGGGACACTGAAGCTTTCTTT.